The next 6 T cell receptor beta chains were all read from a single sample in a study of Graves' ophthalmopathy and Graves' hyperthyroidism. Scientists amplified the TCR beta CDR3 regions from RNA transcripts. Following a first-round RT-PCR that used HTBI primers, a second-round multiplex PCR was carried out. TCRdb used MiXCR to reprocess the multiplex PCR reads, holding one entry per CDR3 protein. The sample includes about 1.1 million distinct CDR3 sequences, about 40% seen only once; the top ten take over 8.5%. The sequenced material came from peripheral blood or thyroid tissue (not recorded which). These receptors all stem from an adult man with Graves' hyperthyroidism.

This clonotype appeared a few times. The chain is built from TRBV7-9 and TRBJ2-2; D gene unclear. CDR1 SEHNR and CDR2 FQNEAQ come from the germline V gene (reference sequence). The V and J ends lost 2 bases and 3 bases respectively, with 7 bases between them. The CDR3 consists of 14 residues. The DNA for the CDR3 is TGTGCCAGCAGCTTATATCTGGACACCGGGGAGCTGTTTTTT. This translates into CASSLYLDTGELFF.

The genes are TRBV7-8 and TRBJ2-5, with D tentatively TRBD2 (6 bases). Trimming took 1 base from V and 5 from J, leaving 20 bases between them. The CDR3 spans 17 residues. The germline gives CDR1 SGHVS, CDR2 FQNEAQ. The CDR3 is CASSLVAAGAFRETQYF. The CDR3 coding sequence is TGTGCCAGCAGCTTAGTAGCGGCCGGGGCGTTCAGGGAGACCCAGTACTTC.

There are many counts of this clonotype. The J gene is TRBJ1-1, the V gene TRBV2; D gene uncertain. Germline V CDR1 and CDR2: SNHLY, FYNNEI. Trimming removed 8 bases from V and 0 bases from J, with 13 bases in between. This CDR3 spans 14 amino acids. The DNA of the CDR3 is TGTGCCAGCGAATCCGCGGCGGTGAACACTGAAGCTTTCTTT. It yields the protein CASESAAVNTEAFF.

V usage is TRBV25-1 and J usage is TRBJ2-7; D uncertain. The DNA end is more similar to TRBJ2-1, so the J call may be wrong. The CDR3 loop spans 15 amino acids. Germline lookup yields CDR1 MGHDK and CDR2 SYGVNS. CDR3 coding DNA: TGTGCCAGCAGCAACGGGCCCTCCCAGAACAATGAGCAGTTCTTC. Its translation is CASSNGPSQNNEQFF.

In this sample, this clonotype turned up many times. The rearrangement uses TRBV2 and TRBJ1-1; 7 nucleotides match TRBD1. V was pared by 1 base and J by 2 bases, with 4 bases of the junction left unmatched. The CDR3 totals 15 residues. Germline lookup yields CDR1 SNHLY and CDR2 FYNNEI. This chain's CDR3 is CASSEVQGDNTEAFF. As DNA, the CDR3 is TGTGCCAGCAGTGAAGTCCAGGGGGATAACACTGAAGCTTTCTTT.

This clonotype was picked up many times. CDR3 sequence (DNA): TGCAGTGCTACGGACAGGACAGCCTACGAGCAGTACTTC. Translating it yields CSATDRTAYEQYF. The chain combines TRBV20-1 with TRBJ2-7, with 7 bases identical to TRBD1. The CDR3 totals 13 residues. V lost 4 bases, J lost 2 bases, and 5 bases stayed unmatched. From germline, CDR1 is DFQATT and CDR2 SNEGSKA (reference sequence).